One sample yielded the 13 T cell receptor beta chains listed below, sequenced in a study of tumor and adjacent non-tumor tissue in lung cancer. No cell sorting was done before RNA was extracted from the tissue. More than 3 cm separated this lung sample from the edge of the tumor. TCRbeta libraries were built with three rounds of nested PCR, modified from ARM-PCR. TCRdb analysed the multiplex PCR reads with MiXCR anew, one entry per CDR3 protein. The sample holds roughly 49,000 distinct CDR3 sequences; roughly 69% are singletons and the top ten take about 23%. The sequencing sample was made of distant non-tumor lung tissue. The receptor source for this set is a woman aged 60-70 years with non-small cell lung cancer.

Worth noting for this clonotype: One end of the junction is discordant with germline, which a read error may explain. V and J are TRBV4-3 and TRBJ2-7; no reliable D call. The CDR3 length is 14 residues. Germline V gives CDR1 LGHNA, CDR2 YSLEER. This CDR3 reads CTSSQERYYYEQHF. DNA of the CDR3: TGTACCAGCAGCCAAGAACGGTATTACTACGAGCAGCACTTC.

This clonotype was counted between two and nine times. The J gene is TRBJ2-3, the V gene TRBV11-3; D is unresolved. Judging by the DNA end, TRBJ1-5 fits better; the J call may be wrong. CDR3 size: 16 residues. Germline V gene data show CDR1 as SGHNT and CDR2 as YENEEA. The CDR3: CASSPGLAGSADTQHF. CDR3 nucleotide sequence: TGTGCCAGCAGCCCCGGCCTAGCGGGGTCAGCAGATACGCAGCATTTT.

This clonotype has ten or more counts. The CDR3 DNA follows: TGTGCCAGCAGCTTAGCGGGAGTGTCGGGGCAGCCCCAGCATTTT. The encoded protein is CASSLAGVSGQPQHF. The chain couples TRBV7-9 to TRBJ1-5; D is unresolved. The CDR3 length is 15 residues. V was pared by 0 bases and J by 7 bases, with 13 bases between. The V gene's germline CDR1 is SEHNR and CDR2 FQNEAQ (reference sequence).

In its sample, this clonotype was seen many times. The rearrangement uses TRBV5-6 and TRBJ1-2; the D gene is possibly TRBD1 (5 bases). The V end lost 10 bases, the J end lost 7 bases, and 17 bases lay between the germline ends. The CDR3 extends over 12 amino acids. Germline V lookup: CDR1 SGHDT, CDR2 YYEEEE. CDR3 nucleotides: TGTGCCGGGGGAATGGACGGTGGTGGCTACACCTTC. Protein sequence: CAGGMDGGGYTF.

This clonotype was recorded only once. The junction does not match germline at one end; this may be a read error. This chain uses TRBV6-6 with TRBJ1-6; D unclear. Germline V gene lookup returns CDR1 MNHNY and CDR2 SVGAGI (reference sequence). This CDR3 spans 17 amino acids. The CDR3 bases are TGTCCCAACAGTTTTGATGAAGAGAGCTCCTATAATTCAGCCCTCCACTTT. Translation: CPNSFDEESSYNSALHF.

This sequence joins TRBV4-3 and TRBJ1-2, with no clear D. Germline V lookup: CDR1 LGHNA, CDR2 YSLEER. V was clipped by 0 bases and J by 11 bases, with 16 bases between them. The CDR3 contains 14 residues. The CDR3 bases are TGCGCCAGCAGCCAAGAACCTGCTGTGGGTGGGTACACCTTC. Protein sequence: CASSQEPAVGGYTF.

Concerning this clonotype itself: A read error may produce the germline difference seen at one junction end. The chain combines TRBV6-6 with TRBJ1-1; D unclear. The CDR3 has 13 amino acids. Per germline, CDR1 MNHNY and CDR2 SVGAGI (reference sequence). The CDR3 sequence is CASSYTDGTGAFF. The DNA for the CDR3 is TGTGCCAGCAGTTACACGGACGGCACTGGAGCTTTCTTT.

The chain combines TRBV12-3 or TRBV12-4 with TRBJ2-5; D gene uncertain. The length of the CDR3 is 12 residues. This chain's CDR3 is CGSMRSLETQYF. CDR3 nucleotides: TGTGGCAGTATGCGATCCCTGGAGACCCAGTACTTC.

In this sample, this clonotype turned up many times. V gene TRBV29-1 combines with J gene TRBJ2-1; a possible D gene is TRBD2 (6 bases). The CDR3 consists of 12 residues. Germline CDR1 reads SQVTM; CDR2 reads ANQGSEA. V was cut by 4 bases and J by 10 bases, with 14 bases left in between. CDR3 in DNA: TGCAGCGTTGGACCTGCGGGAAAAGAGCAGTTCTTC. Translated: CSVGPAGKEQFF.

As to this clonotype: Because the CDR3 is missing its conserved closing phenylalanine or tryptophan, this is likely a read error. The chain has TRBV4-3 and TRBJ2-1, with D tentatively TRBD2 (6 bases). The CDR3 loop spans 16 amino acids. Germline V gene sequence: CDR1 LGHNA, CDR2 YSLEER. V dropped 5 bases and J dropped 3 bases, with 17 bases sitting between them. CDR3 region: CASSCSRAGSYNEQFL. DNA for the CDR3: TGCGCCAGCAGCTGCAGTCGGGCGGGAAGCTACAATGAGCAGTTCCTC.

This clonotype was detected once. The chain joins TRBV11-2 to TRBJ2-5; either TRBD1 or TRBD2 may fit D (5 bases each). CDR1 and CDR2 (germline): SGHAT, FQNNGV. The V end was cut by 1 base, the J end by 7 bases, with 10 bases between. The CDR3 is 13 amino acids. In nucleotides, the CDR3 is TGTGCCAGCAGCTTAGGGGGGTTTGGGACCCAGTACTTC. This translates into CASSLGGFGTQYF.

Within the sample, this clonotype is medium-sized. The CDR3 region has the DNA TGCGCCAGCAGCAACCGGGACACGGCCAAGAATGAGCAGTTCTTC. Protein product: CASSNRDTAKNEQFF. The chain links TRBV5-1 to TRBJ2-1, with D perhaps TRBD1 (6 bases). The CDR3 consists of 15 residues. Germline CDR1 reads SGHRS; CDR2 reads YFSETQ. Trimming pared 4 bases from V and 7 bases from J, leaving 18 bases between.

Notes on this clonotype: The junction shows a germline mismatch at one end, possibly a read error. The chain employs TRBV12-3 or TRBV12-4 and TRBJ2-5, with TRBD1 identical over 12 bases. CDR3 length equals 19 residues. CDR3 DNA sequence: TGTGCCAGCAGTTCAAGGGACAGGGGGCCGGTCTGGTACCAAGATACCCAGTACTTC. Amino acid sequence: CASSSRDRGPVWYQDTQYF.